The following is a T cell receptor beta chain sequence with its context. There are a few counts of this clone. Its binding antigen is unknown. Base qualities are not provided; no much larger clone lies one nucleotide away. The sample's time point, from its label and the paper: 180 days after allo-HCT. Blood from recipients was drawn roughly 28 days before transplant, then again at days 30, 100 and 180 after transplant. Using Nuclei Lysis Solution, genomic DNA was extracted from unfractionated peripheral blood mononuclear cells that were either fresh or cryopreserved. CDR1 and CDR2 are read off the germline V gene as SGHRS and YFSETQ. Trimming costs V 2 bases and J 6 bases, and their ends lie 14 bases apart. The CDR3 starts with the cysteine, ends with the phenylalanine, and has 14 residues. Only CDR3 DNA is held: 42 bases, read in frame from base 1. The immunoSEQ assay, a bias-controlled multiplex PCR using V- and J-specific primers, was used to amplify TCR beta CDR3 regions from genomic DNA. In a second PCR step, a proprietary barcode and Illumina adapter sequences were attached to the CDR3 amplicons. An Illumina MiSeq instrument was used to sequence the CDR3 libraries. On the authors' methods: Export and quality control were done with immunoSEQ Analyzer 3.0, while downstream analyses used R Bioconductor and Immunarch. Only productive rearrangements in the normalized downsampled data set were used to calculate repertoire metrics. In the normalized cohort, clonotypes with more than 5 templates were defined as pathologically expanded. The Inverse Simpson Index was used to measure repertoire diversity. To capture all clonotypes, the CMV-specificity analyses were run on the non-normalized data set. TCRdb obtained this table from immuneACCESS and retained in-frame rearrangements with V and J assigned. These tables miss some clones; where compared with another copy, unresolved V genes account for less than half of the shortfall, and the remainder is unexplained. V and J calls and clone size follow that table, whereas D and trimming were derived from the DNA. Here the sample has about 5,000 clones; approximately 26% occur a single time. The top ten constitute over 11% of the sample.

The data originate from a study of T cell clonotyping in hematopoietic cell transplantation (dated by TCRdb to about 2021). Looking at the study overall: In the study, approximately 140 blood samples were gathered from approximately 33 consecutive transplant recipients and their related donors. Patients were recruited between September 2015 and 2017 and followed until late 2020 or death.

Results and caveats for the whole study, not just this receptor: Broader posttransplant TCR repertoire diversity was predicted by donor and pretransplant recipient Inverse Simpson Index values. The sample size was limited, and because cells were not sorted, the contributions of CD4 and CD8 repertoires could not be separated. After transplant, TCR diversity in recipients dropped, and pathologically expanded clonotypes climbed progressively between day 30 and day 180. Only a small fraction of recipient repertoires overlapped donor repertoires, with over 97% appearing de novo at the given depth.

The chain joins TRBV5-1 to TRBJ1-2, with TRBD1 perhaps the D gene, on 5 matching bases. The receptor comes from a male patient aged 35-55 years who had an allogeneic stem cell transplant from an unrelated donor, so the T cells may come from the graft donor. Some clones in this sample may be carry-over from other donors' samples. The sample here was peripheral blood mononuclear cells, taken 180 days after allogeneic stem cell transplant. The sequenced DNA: TGCGCCAGCAGCTTCGTAGGGGCTCGGCATGGCTACACCTTC. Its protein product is CASSFVGARHGYTF.